These T cell receptor beta chains were read from a single sample in a study of cytomegalovirus exposure and HLA in healthy donors. Generated by immunoSEQ multiplex PCR, the TCRdb table keeps only in-frame clones and is missing some. The sample holds over 100,000 clones. The sample comprised PBMCs. The origin of the receptors is a young man in good health and CMV-seronegative. CDR3s include the opening cysteine and the closing phenylalanine or tryptophan. The order of the fields is V gene, J gene, D gene, CDR3 DNA, CDR3 protein. The D gene is left open where the match is weak.

V: TRBV2
J: TRBJ2-5
D: TRBD2
DNA: TGTGCCACGGGGACTAGCGGGGGTGGGGAGACCCAGTACTTC
CDR3: CATGTSGGGETQYF

V: TRBV25-1
J: TRBJ2-3
D: TRBD2
DNA: TGTGCCAGCAGTAATTACCGGACTAGCGTTGTAGATACGCAGTATTTT
CDR3: CASSNYRTSVVDTQYF

V: TRBV6-1
J: TRBJ1-2
D: -
DNA: TGTGCCAGCAGTGAAGGGAACAGGGATGGCTACACCTTC
CDR3: CASSEGNRDGYTF

V: TRBV6-5
J: TRBJ2-2
D: -
DNA: TGTGCCAGCAGTTACCAGGGGAGGAACACCGGGGAGCTGTTTTTT
CDR3: CASSYQGRNTGELFF

V: TRBV6-1
J: TRBJ1-6
D: -
DNA: TGTGCCAGCAGTGACAGGGGAAAATCACCCCTCCACTTT
CDR3: CASSDRGKSPLHF

V: TRBV19
J: TRBJ2-5
D: -
DNA: TGTGCCAGTAGTATTGAGCTAGCTCAAGAGACCCAGTACTTC
CDR3: CASSIELAQETQYF

V: TRBV16
J: TRBJ1-4
D: TRBD1
DNA: TGTGCCAGCAGTGCGGGACAGTTAAATGAAAAACTGTTTTTT
CDR3: CASSAGQLNEKLFF

V: TRBV4-1
J: TRBJ1-2
D: -
DNA: TGCGCCAGCAGCCAAGGTGGGGGACAATCCTATGGCTACACCTTC
CDR3: CASSQGGGQSYGYTF

V: TRBV4-1
J: TRBJ1-5
D: TRBD1
DNA: TGCGCCAGCAGCCAAGTAGCTTACAGGGGGCCTCAGCCCCAGCATTTT
CDR3: CASSQVAYRGPQPQHF

V: TRBV5-1
J: TRBJ1-2
D: TRBD1
DNA: TGCGCCAGCAGCTCTTTGAAGGGGGCAATGGCTAACTATGGCTACACCTTC
CDR3: CASSSLKGAMANYGYTF

V: TRBV12-5
J: TRBJ2-5
D: TRBD2
DNA: TGTGCTAGTGGTTTGGGGGTAGCGGGGGGAGGTGTCGAGACCCAGTACTTC
CDR3: CASGLGVAGGGVETQYF

V: TRBV19
J: TRBJ2-7
D: -
DNA: TGTGCCAGTAGTATAGATCTCACAGCCTTTACCTACGAGCAGTACTTC
CDR3: CASSIDLTAFTYEQYF

V: TRBV6-6
J: TRBJ2-7
D: -
DNA: TGTGCCAGCAGTTACGCCGGCGGAGCCTACGAGCAGTACTTC
CDR3: CASSYAGGAYEQYF

V: TRBV5-1
J: TRBJ2-5
D: TRBD1
DNA: TGCGCCAGCAGCCCGGGACAGGGGATCCAAGAGACCCAGTACTTC
CDR3: CASSPGQGIQETQYF

V: TRBV4-2
J: TRBJ2-7
D: TRBD2
DNA: TGTGCCAGCAGCGCCCGTACCGGGGGGGCTTCCTACGAGCAGTACTTC
CDR3: CASSARTGGASYEQYF

V: TRBV7-2
J: TRBJ1-3
D: -
DNA: TGTGCCAGCAGCTTAGGGGGAGGAGGAAACACCATATATTTT
CDR3: CASSLGGGGNTIYF

V: TRBV4-3
J: TRBJ2-3
D: TRBD1
DNA: TGCGCCAGCAGCCAACTGACAGGGGGCGGGAATACGCAGTATTTT
CDR3: CASSQLTGGGNTQYF

V: TRBV10-3
J: TRBJ2-2
D: -
DNA: TGTGCCATCAGGCTAGGCCCCGGGGGAGAGGGAAACACCGGGGAGCTGTTTTTT
CDR3: CAIRLGPGGEGNTGELFF

V: TRBV12-5
J: TRBJ2-7
D: -
DNA: TGTGCTAGTGGGGTCAGCTACGAGCAGTACTTC
CDR3: CASGVSYEQYF

V: TRBV6-4
J: TRBJ1-6
D: TRBD1
DNA: TGTGCCACCCAACTGACCGGGACAGGGAATTCACCCCTCCACTTT
CDR3: CATQLTGTGNSPLHF

V: TRBV28
J: TRBJ2-7
D: TRBD1
DNA: TGTGCCAGCAGTCGGGCTGACAGGGGACCCTACGAGCAGTACTTC
CDR3: CASSRADRGPYEQYF

V: TRBV7-2
J: TRBJ1-2
D: -
DNA: TGTGCCAGCAGCCTGGCAGGGGATCAAAGAAGCTACACCTTC
CDR3: CASSLAGDQRSYTF

V: TRBV5-1
J: TRBJ2-3
D: TRBD2
DNA: TGCGCCAGCAGCTTTAGCGGGGGTGGAGATACGCAGTATTTT
CDR3: CASSFSGGGDTQYF

V: TRBV27
J: TRBJ2-7
D: -
DNA: TGTGCCAGCAGTTCGTCAGGGGCAACAATATCCTACGAGCAGTACTTC
CDR3: CASSSSGATISYEQYF

V: TRBV6-1
J: TRBJ2-5
D: TRBD2
DNA: TGTGCCAGCAGATTAGGACTAGGGGAGACCCAGTACTTC
CDR3: CASRLGLGETQYF

V: TRBV5-6
J: TRBJ2-2
D: -
DNA: TGTGCCAGCAGCTTGGAGGGGATGTTCACCGGGGAGCTGTTTTTT
CDR3: CASSLEGMFTGELFF

V: TRBV7-2
J: TRBJ2-5
D: TRBD2
DNA: TGTGCCAGCAGCTTAGAAAGGAGCGGGGGGGCTCTCGGAGAGACCCAGTACTTC
CDR3: CASSLERSGGALGETQYF

V: TRBV6-6
J: TRBJ1-2
D: -
DNA: TGTGCCAGCGCTGGGCAGGGTGAAATGGATGGCTACACCTTC
CDR3: CASAGQGEMDGYTF

V: TRBV7-6
J: TRBJ1-6
D: TRBD1
DNA: TGTGCCAGCAGCTCAGCGGGACAGAGTAATAATAATTCACCCCTCCACTTT
CDR3: CASSSAGQSNNNSPLHF

V: TRBV19
J: TRBJ2-1
D: TRBD2
DNA: TGTGCCAGTAGTCCCCGGGGGACTAGCGGCTACAATGAGCAGTTCTTC
CDR3: CASSPRGTSGYNEQFF

V: TRBV6-5
J: TRBJ1-3
D: TRBD1
DNA: TGTGCCAGCACCTCGGACAGGGGATATGGAAACACCATATATTTT
CDR3: CASTSDRGYGNTIYF

V: TRBV6-6
J: TRBJ2-7
D: -
DNA: TGTGCCAGCAACAGACAGGGACTCGGCGAGCAGTACTTC
CDR3: CASNRQGLGEQYF

V: TRBV7-9
J: TRBJ1-6
D: -
DNA: TGTGCCAGCAGCTTACTGCAGGGAAATTCACCCCTCCACTTT
CDR3: CASSLLQGNSPLHF

V: TRBV19
J: TRBJ1-4
D: TRBD1
DNA: TGTGCCAGTAGTCCGCGACAGGGCGGTGATGAAAAACTGTTTTTT
CDR3: CASSPRQGGDEKLFF

V: TRBV27
J: TRBJ2-7
D: TRBD1
DNA: TGTGCCAGCAGTTTAACAGGGGGCACAAGGTACGAGCAGTACTTC
CDR3: CASSLTGGTRYEQYF

V: TRBV7-7
J: TRBJ2-1
D: -
DNA: TGTGCCAGCAGCTTAAGACTGAGCTCCTACAATGAGCAGTTCTTC
CDR3: CASSLRLSSYNEQFF

V: TRBV7-2
J: TRBJ2-3
D: TRBD1
DNA: TGTGCCAGCAGCTTAGCGCCCCACAGGGGGGCAGATACGCAGTATTTT
CDR3: CASSLAPHRGADTQYF

V: TRBV6-6
J: TRBJ1-1
D: -
DNA: TGTGCCAGCAGCCTACTACAGGGGAACACTGAAGCTTTCTTT
CDR3: CASSLLQGNTEAFF

V: TRBV2
J: TRBJ2-1
D: -
DNA: TGTGCCAGCGCAGGGAGGATGCGCGAGCAGTTCTTC
CDR3: CASAGRMREQFF

V: TRBV11-2
J: TRBJ2-1
D: -
DNA: TGTGCCAGCAGCTTAAGTAGAAGTAGCTCCTACAATGAGCAGTTCTTC
CDR3: CASSLSRSSSYNEQFF